The source of this T cell receptor beta chain is a study of post-analysis software for immune sequencing data. Study at large: The courses of disease that were included comprised relapsing-remitting, secondary progressive and progressive-relapsing multiple sclerosis. Study-wide results and limits: When patients were compared with controls, 4 or 5 TRBV segments were more frequent, TRBV5-6, TRBV5-1 and TRBV20-1 among them. There was significantly lower normalized Chao1 diversity in multiple sclerosis patients than in controls.

TCR beta libraries were prepared from cDNA with unique molecular identifiers. From 1 to 10 million T cells, about 500,000 cDNA molecules were obtained. TCRdb analysed the PCR reads with MiXCR anew, one entry per CDR3 protein. This sample yields about 540,000 distinct CDR3 sequences, of which under 40% are seen a single time; approximately 6% belongs to the top ten. The CDR3 runs 15 residues. Germline V CDR1 and CDR2: LNHNV, YYDKDF (reference sequence). V lost 5 bases and J 5 bases, leaving 19 bases between the germline ends. Only a few counts were recorded for this clonotype. Antigen specificity is unknown.

The chain employs TRBV15 and TRBJ2-7; D gene ambiguous. The sample consisted of blood. This TCR was sampled from a girl younger than 18 with multiple sclerosis. CDR3 region: CATSPRLPNSNEQYF. The CDR3, as DNA: TGTGCCACCAGCCCGCGTTTGCCTAACAGTAACGAGCAGTACTTC. Looking up the rest from reference TRBV15 and TRBJ2-7 gives the full variable domain: DAMVIQNPRYQVTQFGKPVTLSCSQTLNHNVMYWYQQKSSQAPKLLFHYYDKDFNNEADTPDNFQSRRPNTSFCFLDIRSPGLGDTAMYLCATSPRLPNSNEQYFGPGTRLTVT.